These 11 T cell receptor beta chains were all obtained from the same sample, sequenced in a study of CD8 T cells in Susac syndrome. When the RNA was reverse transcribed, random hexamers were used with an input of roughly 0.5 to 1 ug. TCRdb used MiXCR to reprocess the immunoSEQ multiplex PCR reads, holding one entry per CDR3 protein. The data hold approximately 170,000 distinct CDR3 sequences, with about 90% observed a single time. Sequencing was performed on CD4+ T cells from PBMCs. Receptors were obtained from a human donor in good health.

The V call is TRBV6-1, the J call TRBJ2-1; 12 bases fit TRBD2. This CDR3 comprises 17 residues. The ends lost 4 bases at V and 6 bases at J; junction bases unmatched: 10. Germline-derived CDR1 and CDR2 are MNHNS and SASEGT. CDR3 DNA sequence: TGTGCCAGCAGTGGGATCCGTTCTAGCGGGAGGGGCAATGAGCAGTTCTTC. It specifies CASSGIRSSGRGNEQFF.

The DNA for the CDR3 is TGTGCCAGCAGTTTTCGCTTAGCGGGAGGGCTCCCTGGTGGGTTCTTC. Protein product: CASSFRLAGGLPGGFF. This chain connects TRBV28 to TRBJ2-1, with 11 bases matching TRBD2. This CDR3 has 16 amino acids. Germline CDR1 MDHEN, CDR2 SYDVKM. The V and J ends lost 3 bases and 15 bases, in that order; junction bases with no gene match: 16.

The CDR3 sequence is CASELSGANVLTF. The CDR3 DNA sequence: TGTGCCAGTGAACTCTCTGGGGCCAACGTCCTGACTTTC. The V gene is TRBV28, the J gene TRBJ2-6; D unresolved. This CDR3 contains 13 residues. Trimming stripped 9 bases from V and 0 bases from J, with 6 bases between. The germline gives CDR1 MDHEN, CDR2 SYDVKM.

DNA of the CDR3: TGCGCCAGCACTCCGGGACAGGGAGGCTACGAGCAGTACTTC. Translating it yields CASTPGQGGYEQYF. V and J are TRBV5-1 and TRBJ2-7, with 9 nucleotides matching TRBD1. After removal of 6 bases from V and 3 bases from J, the junction contained 7 bases not matched to a gene. This CDR3 spans 14 amino acids. Germline CDR1 and CDR2: SGHRS and YFSETQ.

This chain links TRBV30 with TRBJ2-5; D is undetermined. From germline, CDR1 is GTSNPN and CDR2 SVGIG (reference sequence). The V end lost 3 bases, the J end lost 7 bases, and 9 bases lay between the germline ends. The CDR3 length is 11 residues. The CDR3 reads CAWSVAGTQYF. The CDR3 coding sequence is TGTGCCTGGAGCGTTGCCGGGACCCAGTACTTC.

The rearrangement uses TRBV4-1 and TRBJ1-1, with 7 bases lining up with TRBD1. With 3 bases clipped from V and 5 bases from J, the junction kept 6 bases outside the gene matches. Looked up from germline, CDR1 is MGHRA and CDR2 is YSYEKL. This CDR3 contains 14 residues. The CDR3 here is CASSHDRAGTEAFF. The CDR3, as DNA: TGCGCCAGCAGCCACGACAGGGCGGGGACTGAAGCTTTCTTT.

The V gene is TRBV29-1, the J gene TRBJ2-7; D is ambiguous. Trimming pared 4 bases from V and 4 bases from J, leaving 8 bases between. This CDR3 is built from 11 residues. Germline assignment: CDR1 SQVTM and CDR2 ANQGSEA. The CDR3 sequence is CSVGSHYEQYF. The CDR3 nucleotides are TGCAGCGTTGGGAGTCATTACGAGCAGTACTTC.

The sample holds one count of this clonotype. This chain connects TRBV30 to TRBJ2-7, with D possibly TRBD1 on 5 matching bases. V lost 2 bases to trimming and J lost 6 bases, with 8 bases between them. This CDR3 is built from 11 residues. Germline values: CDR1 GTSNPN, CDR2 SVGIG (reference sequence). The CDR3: CAWSQGFEQYF. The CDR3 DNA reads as TGTGCCTGGAGTCAGGGATTCGAGCAGTACTTC.

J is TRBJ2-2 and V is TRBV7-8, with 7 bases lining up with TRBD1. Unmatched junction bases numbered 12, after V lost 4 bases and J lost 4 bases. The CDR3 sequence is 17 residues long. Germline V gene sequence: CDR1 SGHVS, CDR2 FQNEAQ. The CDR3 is CASSSFQGVGSTGELFF. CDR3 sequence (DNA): TGTGCCAGCAGCTCCTTCCAGGGGGTTGGGAGCACCGGGGAGCTGTTTTTT. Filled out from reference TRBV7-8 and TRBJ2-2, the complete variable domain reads GAGVSQSPRYKVAKRGQDVALRCDPISGHVSLFWYQQALGQGPEFLTYFQNEAQLDKSGLPSDRFFAERPEGSVSTLKIQRTQQEDSAVYLCASSSFQGVGSTGELFFGEGSRLTVL.

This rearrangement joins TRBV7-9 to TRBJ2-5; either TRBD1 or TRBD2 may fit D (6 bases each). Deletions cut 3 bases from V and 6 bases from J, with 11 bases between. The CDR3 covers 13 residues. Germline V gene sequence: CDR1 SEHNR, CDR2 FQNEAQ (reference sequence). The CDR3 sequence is CASSFRGLKTQYF. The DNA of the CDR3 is TGTGCCAGCAGCTTCCGGGGGCTGAAGACCCAGTACTTC.

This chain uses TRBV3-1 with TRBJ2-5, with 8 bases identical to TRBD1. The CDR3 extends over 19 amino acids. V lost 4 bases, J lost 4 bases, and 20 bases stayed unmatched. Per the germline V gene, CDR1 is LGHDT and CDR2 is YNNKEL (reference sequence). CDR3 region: CASSLYSGQGINVGETQYF. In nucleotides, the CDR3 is TGTGCCAGCAGCCTATACTCCGGACAGGGTATCAATGTTGGAGAGACCCAGTACTTC.